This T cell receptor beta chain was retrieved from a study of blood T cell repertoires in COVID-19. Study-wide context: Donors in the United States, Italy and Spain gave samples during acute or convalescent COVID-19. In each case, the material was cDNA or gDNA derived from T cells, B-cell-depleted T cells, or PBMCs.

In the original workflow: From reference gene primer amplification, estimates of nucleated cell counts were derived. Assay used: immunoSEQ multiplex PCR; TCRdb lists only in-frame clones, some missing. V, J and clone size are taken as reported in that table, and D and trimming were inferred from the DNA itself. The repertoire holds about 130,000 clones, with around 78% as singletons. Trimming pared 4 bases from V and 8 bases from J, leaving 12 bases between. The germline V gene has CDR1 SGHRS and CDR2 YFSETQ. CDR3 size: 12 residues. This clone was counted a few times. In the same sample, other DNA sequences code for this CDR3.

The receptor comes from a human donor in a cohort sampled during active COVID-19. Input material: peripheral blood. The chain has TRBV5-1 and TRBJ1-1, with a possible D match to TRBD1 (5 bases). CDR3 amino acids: CASSPGGTEAFF. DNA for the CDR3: TGCGCCAGCAGCCCCGGGGGGACCGAAGCTTTCTTT.